This TCR beta chain was sequenced for a study of blood T cells in healthy people across ages. Findings and limits, study-wide: The study found more naive CD4+ cells and higher diversity in long-lived than aged donors.

PBMCs numbering at least 6 million were isolated per sample. The extraction recovered at least 5.5 micrograms of total RNA per sample. Combining a sample-barcoded 5' primer with a J-beta primer mix, a second PCR ran for roughly 7 to 12 cycles. A template-switch adaptor with 12 random nucleotides tagged each cDNA molecule. TCRdb reanalysed the 5' RACE reads using MiXCR and keeps one entry per CDR3 protein. Seen here are around 990,000 distinct CDR3 sequences, roughly two fifths observed once, and the top ten hold 10% to 15%. Comments on this clonotype: Its matching antigen is unknown.

V was clipped by 6 bases and J by 5 bases; unmatched bases: 10. The CDR3 spans 16 residues. The germline V gene encodes CDR1 MDHEN and CDR2 SYDVKM. The receptor was isolated from a man between 18 and 29 years old in good health. The chain recombines TRBV28 with TRBJ2-1, with 10 nucleotides matching TRBD2. The sequencing input was blood. CDR3 in amino acids: CASSLPSSGGHNEQFF. CDR3 nucleotide sequence: TGTGCCAGCAGCCTTCCCTCTAGCGGGGGTCACAATGAGCAGTTCTTC.